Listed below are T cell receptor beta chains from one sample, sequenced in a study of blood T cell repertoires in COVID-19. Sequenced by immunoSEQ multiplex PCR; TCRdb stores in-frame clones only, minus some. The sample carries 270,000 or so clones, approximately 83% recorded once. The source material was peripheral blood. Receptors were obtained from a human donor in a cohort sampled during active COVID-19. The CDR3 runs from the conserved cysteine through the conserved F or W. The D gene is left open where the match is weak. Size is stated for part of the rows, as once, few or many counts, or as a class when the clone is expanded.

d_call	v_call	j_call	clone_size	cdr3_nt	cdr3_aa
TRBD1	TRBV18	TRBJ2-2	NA	TGTGCCAGCTCACCATACAGGGGGCAACCCACCGGGGAGCTGTTTTTT	CASSPYRGQPTGELFF
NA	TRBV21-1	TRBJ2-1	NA	TGTGCCAGCAGCAAGGGGCGGGGAAGCTCCTACAATGAGCAGTTCTTC	CASSKGRGSSYNEQFF
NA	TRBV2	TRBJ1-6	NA	TGTGCCAGCAGTGAGAGGTATAATTCACCCCTCCACTTT	CASSERYNSPLHF
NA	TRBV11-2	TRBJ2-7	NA	TGTGCCAGCAGCTTAGAGACCGGGACTCTTTACGAGCAGTACTTC	CASSLETGTLYEQYF
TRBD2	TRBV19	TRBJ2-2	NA	TGTGCCAGTAGTCTAGGGACTAGGTTAATCACCGGGGAGCTGTTTTTT	CASSLGTRLITGELFF
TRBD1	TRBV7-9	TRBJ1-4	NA	TGTGCCAGCAGCTGGACAGGGGGGGCTGAAAAACTGTTTTTT	CASSWTGGAEKLFF
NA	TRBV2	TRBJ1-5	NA	TGTGCCAGCTCGGGGGGGGGTTCAAGGGCCCAGCATTTT	CASSGGGSRAQHF
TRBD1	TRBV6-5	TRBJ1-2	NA	TGTGCCAGCAGTTATAACAGGGGAAATGCCTTC	CASSYNRGNAF
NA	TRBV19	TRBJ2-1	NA	TGTGCCAGTAGCGGTTCCTACAATGAGCAGTTCTTC	CASSGSYNEQFF
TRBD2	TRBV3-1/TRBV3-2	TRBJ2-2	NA	TGTGCCAGCAGCCAAGATGATTACGGGAGGGCTGAGAACACCGGGGAGCTGTTTTTT	CASSQDDYGRAENTGELFF
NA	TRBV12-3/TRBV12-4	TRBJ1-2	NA	TGTGCCAGCAGTCCCGCCCGGAACTATGGCTACACCTTC	CASSPARNYGYTF
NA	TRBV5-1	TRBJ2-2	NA	TGCGCCAGCAGGTTGGGGGGCGCCTACACCGGGGAGCTGTTTTTT	CASRLGGAYTGELFF
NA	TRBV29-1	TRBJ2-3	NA	TGCAGCGTTGATTTAGGGGCCACAGATACGCAGTATTTT	CSVDLGATDTQYF
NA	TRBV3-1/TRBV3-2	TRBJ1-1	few	TGTGCCAGCAGCCACCTTACACAGAACACTGAAGCTTTCTTT	CASSHLTQNTEAFF
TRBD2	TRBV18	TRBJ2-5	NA	TGTGCCAGCTCACCACAAACGGGAGGGTCCAAGACCCAGTACTTC	CASSPQTGGSKTQYF
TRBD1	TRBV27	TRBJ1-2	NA	TGTGCCAGCAGCCGAGACAGGGGCTATGGCTACACCTTC	CASSRDRGYGYTF
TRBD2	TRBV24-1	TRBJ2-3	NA	TGTGCCACCTCTAGCGGGAGCACAGATACGCAGTATTTT	CATSSGSTDTQYF
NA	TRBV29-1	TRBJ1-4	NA	TGCAGCGCTTACCCTACGGGTTCGGAAAAACTGTTTTTT	CSAYPTGSEKLFF
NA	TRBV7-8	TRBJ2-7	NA	TGTGCCAGCAGCGGGAGTACCTTAAACTACGAGCAGTACTTC	CASSGSTLNYEQYF
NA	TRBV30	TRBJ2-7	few	TGTGCCTGGAGGATGACAGGTAGGGCCTACGAGCAGTACTTC	CAWRMTGRAYEQYF
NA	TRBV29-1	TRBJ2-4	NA	TGCAGCGTTTTGGGTGCAGGGGGGTCGAACATTCAGTACTTC	CSVLGAGGSNIQYF
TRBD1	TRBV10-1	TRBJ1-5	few	TGCGCCAGCAGGGGTTTAGGGGGCCTCAATCAGCCCCAGCATTTT	CASRGLGGLNQPQHF
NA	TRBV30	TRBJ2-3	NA	TGTGCCTGGAGTACTGGTGTCACAGATACGCAGTATTTT	CAWSTGVTDTQYF
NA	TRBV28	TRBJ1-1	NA	TGTGCCAGCAGTCTGCTGGGGAGGAACACTGAAGCTTTCTTT	CASSLLGRNTEAFF
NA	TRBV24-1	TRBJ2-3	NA	TGTGCCACCAGTGATTCCCGACAGTCCACAGATACGCAGTATTTT	CATSDSRQSTDTQYF
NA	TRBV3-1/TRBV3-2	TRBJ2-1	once	TGTGCCAGCAGCCAGGACGGGAGCTCCTACAATGAGCAGTTCTTC	CASSQDGSSYNEQFF
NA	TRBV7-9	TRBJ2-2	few	TGTGCCAGCAGCTTAGCCGGGGGGAACACCGGGGAGCTGTTTTTT	CASSLAGGNTGELFF
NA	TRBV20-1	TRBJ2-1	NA	TGCAGTGCTAGTAACAGGGCCGGTAGGAATGAGCAGTTCTTC	CSASNRAGRNEQFF
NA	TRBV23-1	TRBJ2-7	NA	TGCGCCAGCAGTCCTCAAAGGAAGAGAGAGGGTTGTGGCTCCTACGAGCAGTACTTC	CASSPQRKREGCGSYEQYF
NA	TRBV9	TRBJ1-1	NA	TGTGCCAGCAGCCCTCGACACTCAGGGAACACTGAAGCTTTCTTT	CASSPRHSGNTEAFF
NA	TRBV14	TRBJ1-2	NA	TGTGCCAGCAGCCAAGGGACCGGGACTCGCTATGGCTACACCTTC	CASSQGTGTRYGYTF
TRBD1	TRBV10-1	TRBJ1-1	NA	TGCGCCAGCAGTTCTCGAACCTTGGACAGGGTAAGCGCTTTCTTT	CASSSRTLDRVSAFF
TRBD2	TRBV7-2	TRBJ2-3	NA	TGTGCCAGCAGCCGGGGGGGCTTCACAGATACGCAGTATTTT	CASSRGGFTDTQYF
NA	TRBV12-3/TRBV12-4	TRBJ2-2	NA	TGTGCCAGCACCCGAGGAGTGGACGGGGAGCTGTTTTTT	CASTRGVDGELFF
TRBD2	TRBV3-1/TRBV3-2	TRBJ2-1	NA	TGTGCCAGCAGCCAAGGACTAGCGGGAAGTGTAATTGTCTTC	CASSQGLAGSVIVF
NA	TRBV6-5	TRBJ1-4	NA	TGTGCCAGCAGAACCGAGACAGGAGCTAATGAAAAACTGTTTTTT	CASRTETGANEKLFF
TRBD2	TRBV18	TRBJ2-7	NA	TGTGCCAGCTCACCCCGGGAGGGCACATCTAAGGAGCAGTACTTC	CASSPREGTSKEQYF
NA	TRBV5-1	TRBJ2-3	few	TGCGCCAGCAGCTTGTACTCTGATACGCAGTATTTT	CASSLYSDTQYF
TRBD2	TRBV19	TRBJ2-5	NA	TGTGCGAGAGAGCGGGAAAACCAAGAGACCCAGTACTTC	CARERENQETQYF
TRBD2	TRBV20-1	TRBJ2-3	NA	TGCAGTGCTAGTCAGAGCGGGAGGGCCGATGCAGATACGCAGTATTTT	CSASQSGRADADTQYF
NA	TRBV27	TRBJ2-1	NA	TGTGCCAGCAGTCCTCTAGCCCGCCGGGAGCAGTTCTTC	CASSPLARREQFF
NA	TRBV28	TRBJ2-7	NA	TGTGCCAGCAGTTTCCGCGGGAACTACGAGCAGTACTTC	CASSFRGNYEQYF
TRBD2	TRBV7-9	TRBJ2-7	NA	TGTGCCAGCAGTTTTAGCGGGAGGGCCTACGAGCAGTACTTC	CASSFSGRAYEQYF
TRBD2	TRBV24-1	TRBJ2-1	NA	TGTGCCACCAGTGACCGACTAGCGGTCTCCCCGGGTCGTCAGTTCTTC	CATSDRLAVSPGRQFF
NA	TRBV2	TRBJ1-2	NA	TGTGCCAGCAGCCAGGGGACACGGGGCTACACCTTC	CASSQGTRGYTF
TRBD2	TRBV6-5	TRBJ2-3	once	TGTGCCAGCAGTTCTACTAGCGGGGTCACAGATACGCAGTATTTT	CASSSTSGVTDTQYF
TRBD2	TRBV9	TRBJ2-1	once	TGTGCCAGCAGCGCTTCAAGCGGGAGGCGAAACAATGAGCAGTTCTTC	CASSASSGRRNNEQFF
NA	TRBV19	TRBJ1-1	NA	TGTGCCAGTAAACCACCCGGGGTTATGAACACTGAAGCTTTCTTT	CASKPPGVMNTEAFF
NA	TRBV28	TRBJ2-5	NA	TGTGCCAGCAGTTTGCCCGGGTCCCAAGAGACCCAGTACTTC	CASSLPGSQETQYF
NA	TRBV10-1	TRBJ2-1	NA	TGCGCCACCGCTTTGGACAGGAGGGGTAGGGATGAGCAGTTCTTC	CATALDRRGRDEQFF
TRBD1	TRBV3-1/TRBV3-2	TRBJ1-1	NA	TGTGCCAGCAGCCATGGACAGGGGTCCTCTGAAGCTTTCTTT	CASSHGQGSSEAFF
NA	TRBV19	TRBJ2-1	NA	TGTGCCAGTACCGAAAATCCCCTCACTAGCCCGCCGGAGTTCTTC	CASTENPLTSPPEFF
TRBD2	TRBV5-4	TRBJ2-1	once	TGTGCCAGCAGCTTTAAACTAGCGGGAGTAATTGATGAGCAGTTCTTC	CASSFKLAGVIDEQFF
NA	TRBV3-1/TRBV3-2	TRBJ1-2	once	TGTGCCAGCAGCCAAGCTCTTCTGACAGGTCTCACCTATGGCTACACCTTC	CASSQALLTGLTYGYTF
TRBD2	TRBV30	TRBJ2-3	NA	TGTGCCTGGAACGAACTAGCGGGAGTCACAGATACGCAGTATTTT	CAWNELAGVTDTQYF
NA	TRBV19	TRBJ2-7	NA	TGTGCCAGTAGTGAAGCGACTGAGCAGTACTTC	CASSEATEQYF
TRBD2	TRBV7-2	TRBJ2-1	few	TGTGCCAGTCAGCTTCCCCTAGCGGGAGTCGGGGAGCAGTTCTTC	CASQLPLAGVGEQFF
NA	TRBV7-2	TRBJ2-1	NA	TGTGCCAGCGCCCGAGGCGGGGTCTCCTACAATGAGCAGTTCTTC	CASARGGVSYNEQFF
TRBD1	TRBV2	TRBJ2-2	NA	TGTGCCAGCAGTGAGAGGACAGGGTACGGGGAGCTGTTTTTT	CASSERTGYGELFF